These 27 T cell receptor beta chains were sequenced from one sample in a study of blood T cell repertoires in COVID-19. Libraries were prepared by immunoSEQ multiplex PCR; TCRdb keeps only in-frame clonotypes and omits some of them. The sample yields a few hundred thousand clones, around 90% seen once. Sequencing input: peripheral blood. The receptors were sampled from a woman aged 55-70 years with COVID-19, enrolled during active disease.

CDR3 coding DNA: TGTGCCAGCAGCCCAGGGTTCTCTGGAAACACCATATATTTT. It codes for CASSPGFSGNTIYF. The chain couples TRBV14 to TRBJ1-3, with D maybe TRBD1 (5 bases). The CDR3 loop spans 14 amino acids. Trimming left V 4 bases short and J 0 bases short, with 7 bases between. Germline CDR1 reads SGHDN; CDR2 reads FVKESK.

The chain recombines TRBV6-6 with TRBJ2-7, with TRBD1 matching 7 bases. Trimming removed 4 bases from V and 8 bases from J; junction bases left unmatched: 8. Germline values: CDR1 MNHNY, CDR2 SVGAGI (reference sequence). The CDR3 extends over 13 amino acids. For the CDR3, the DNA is TGTGCCAGCAGTTGGGACAGCTGCGGGCAGCAGTACTTC. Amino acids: CASSWDSCGQQYF.

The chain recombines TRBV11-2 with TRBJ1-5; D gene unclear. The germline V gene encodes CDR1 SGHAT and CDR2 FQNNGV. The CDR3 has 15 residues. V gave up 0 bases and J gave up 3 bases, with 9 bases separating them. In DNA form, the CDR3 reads TGTGCCAGCAGCTTAGATTCCTCCTCCAATCAGCCCCAGCATTTT. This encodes CASSLDSSSNQPQHF.

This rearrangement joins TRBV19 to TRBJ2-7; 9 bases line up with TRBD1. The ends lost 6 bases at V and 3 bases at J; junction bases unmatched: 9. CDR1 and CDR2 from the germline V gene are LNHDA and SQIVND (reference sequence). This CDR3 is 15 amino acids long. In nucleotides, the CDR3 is TGTGCCAGTAGCCTACAATGGACAGGGGTCTACGAGCAGTACTTC. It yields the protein CASSLQWTGVYEQYF.

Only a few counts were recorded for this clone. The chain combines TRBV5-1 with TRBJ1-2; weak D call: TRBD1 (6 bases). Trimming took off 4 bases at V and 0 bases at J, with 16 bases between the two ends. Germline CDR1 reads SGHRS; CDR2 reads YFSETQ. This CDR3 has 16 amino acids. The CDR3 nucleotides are TGCGCCAGCAGCCTTACAGGGAACTTAGCTAACTATGGCTACACCTTC. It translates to CASSLTGNLANYGYTF. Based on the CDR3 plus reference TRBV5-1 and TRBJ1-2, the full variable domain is KAGVTQTPRYLIKTRGQQVTLSCSPISGHRSVSWYQQTPGQGLQFLFEYFSETQRNKGNFPGRFSGRQFSNSRSEMNVSTLELGDSALYLCASSLTGNLANYGYTFGSGTRLTVV.

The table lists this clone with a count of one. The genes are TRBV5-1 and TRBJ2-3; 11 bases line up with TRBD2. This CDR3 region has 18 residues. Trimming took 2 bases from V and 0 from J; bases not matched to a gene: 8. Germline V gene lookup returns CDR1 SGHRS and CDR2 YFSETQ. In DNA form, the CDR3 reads TGCGCCAGCAGCTTTTCTAGCGGGGGGCCTCAGAGCACAGATACGCAGTATTTT. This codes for CASSFSSGGPQSTDTQYF.

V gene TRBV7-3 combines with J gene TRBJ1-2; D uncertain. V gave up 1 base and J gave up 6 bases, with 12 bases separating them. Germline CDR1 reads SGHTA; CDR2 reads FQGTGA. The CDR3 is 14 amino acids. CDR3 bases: TGTGCCAGCAGCTTAAATCCAGCTACTAATGGCTACACCTTC. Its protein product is CASSLNPATNGYTF.

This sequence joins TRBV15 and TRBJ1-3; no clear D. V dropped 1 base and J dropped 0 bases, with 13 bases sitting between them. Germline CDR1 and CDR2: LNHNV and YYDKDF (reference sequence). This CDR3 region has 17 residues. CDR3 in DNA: TGTGCCACCAGCAGAGTACAGACCTTTGACTCTGGAAACACCATATATTTT. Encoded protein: CATSRVQTFDSGNTIYF.

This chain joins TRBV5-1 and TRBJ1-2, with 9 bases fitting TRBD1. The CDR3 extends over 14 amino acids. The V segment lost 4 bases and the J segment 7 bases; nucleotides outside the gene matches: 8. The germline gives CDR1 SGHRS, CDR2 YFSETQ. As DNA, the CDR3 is TGCGCCAGCAGCCCGCGGACAGGGGTTACTGGCTACACCTTC. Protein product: CASSPRTGVTGYTF. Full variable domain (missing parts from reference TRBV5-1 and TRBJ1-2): KAGVTQTPRYLIKTRGQQVTLSCSPISGHRSVSWYQQTPGQGLQFLFEYFSETQRNKGNFPGRFSGRQFSNSRSEMNVSTLELGDSALYLCASSPRTGVTGYTFGSGTRLTVV.

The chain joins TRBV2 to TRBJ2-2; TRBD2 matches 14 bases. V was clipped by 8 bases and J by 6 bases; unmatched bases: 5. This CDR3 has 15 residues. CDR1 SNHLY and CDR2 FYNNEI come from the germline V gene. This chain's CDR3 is CASGLAGGASGELFF. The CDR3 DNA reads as TGTGCCAGCGGACTAGCGGGGGGAGCGTCCGGGGAGCTGTTTTTT.

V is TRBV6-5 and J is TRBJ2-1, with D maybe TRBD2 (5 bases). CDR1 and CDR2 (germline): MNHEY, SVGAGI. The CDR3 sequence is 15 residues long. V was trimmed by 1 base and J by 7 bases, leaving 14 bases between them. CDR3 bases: TGTGCCAGCAGTTACTTTCCGGGAACTTATAATGAGCAGTTCTTC. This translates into CASSYFPGTYNEQFF.

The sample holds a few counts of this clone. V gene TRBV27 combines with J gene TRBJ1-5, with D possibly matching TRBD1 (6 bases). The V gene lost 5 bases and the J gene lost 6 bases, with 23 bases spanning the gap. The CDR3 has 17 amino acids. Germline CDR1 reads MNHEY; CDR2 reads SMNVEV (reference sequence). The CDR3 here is CASSPFPPGQGRQPQHF. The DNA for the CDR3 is TGTGCCAGCAGTCCTTTCCCACCGGGACAAGGGCGTCAGCCCCAGCATTTT.

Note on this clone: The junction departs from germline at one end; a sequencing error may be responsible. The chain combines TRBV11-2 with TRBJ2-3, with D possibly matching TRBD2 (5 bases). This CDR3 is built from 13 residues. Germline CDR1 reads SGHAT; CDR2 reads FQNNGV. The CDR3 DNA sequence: TGTGCCAGCAGATCGCCGACGGGGTTGATGTGGAATTTT. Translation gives CASRSPTGLMWNF.

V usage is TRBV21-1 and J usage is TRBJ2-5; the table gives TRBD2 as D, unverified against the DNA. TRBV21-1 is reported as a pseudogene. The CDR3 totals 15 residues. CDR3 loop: CASSKAGGLQETQYF. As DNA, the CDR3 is TGTGCCAGCAGCAAAGCGGGGGGACTCCAAGAGACCCAGTACTTC.

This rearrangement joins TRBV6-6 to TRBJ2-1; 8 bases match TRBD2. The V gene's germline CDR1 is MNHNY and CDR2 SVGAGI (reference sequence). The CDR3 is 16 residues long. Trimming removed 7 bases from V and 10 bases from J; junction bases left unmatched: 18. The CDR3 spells CASTFGGGGLGGEQFF. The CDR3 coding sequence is TGTGCCAGCACCTTCGGGGGGGGCGGCCTCGGAGGGGAGCAGTTCTTC.

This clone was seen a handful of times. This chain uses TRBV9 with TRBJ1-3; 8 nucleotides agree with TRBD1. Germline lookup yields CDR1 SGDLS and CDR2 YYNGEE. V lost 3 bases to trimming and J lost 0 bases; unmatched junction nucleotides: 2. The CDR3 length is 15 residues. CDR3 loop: CASSGTGNSGNTIYF. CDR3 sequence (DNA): TGTGCCAGCAGCGGGACAGGGAACTCTGGAAACACCATATATTTT. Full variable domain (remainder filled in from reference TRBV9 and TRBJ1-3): DSGVTQTPKHLITATGQRVTLRCSPRSGDLSVYWYQQSLDQGLQFLIQYYNGEERAKGNILERFSAQQFPDLHSELNLSSLELGDSALYFCASSGTGNSGNTIYFGEGSWLTVV.

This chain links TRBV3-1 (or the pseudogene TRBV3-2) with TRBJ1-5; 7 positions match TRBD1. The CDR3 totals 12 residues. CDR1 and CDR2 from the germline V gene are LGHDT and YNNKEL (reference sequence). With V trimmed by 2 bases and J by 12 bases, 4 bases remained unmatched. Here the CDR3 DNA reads TGTGCCAGCAGCCAACAGGGGGGCAACCAGCATTTT. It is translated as CASSQQGGNQHF.

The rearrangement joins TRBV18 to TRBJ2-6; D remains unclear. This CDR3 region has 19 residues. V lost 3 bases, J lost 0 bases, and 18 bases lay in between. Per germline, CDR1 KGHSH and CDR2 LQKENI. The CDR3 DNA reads TGTGCCAGCTCACCCCGGGTGTTTGACCCCTACTCTGGGGCCAACGTCCTGACTTTC. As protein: CASSPRVFDPYSGANVLTF.

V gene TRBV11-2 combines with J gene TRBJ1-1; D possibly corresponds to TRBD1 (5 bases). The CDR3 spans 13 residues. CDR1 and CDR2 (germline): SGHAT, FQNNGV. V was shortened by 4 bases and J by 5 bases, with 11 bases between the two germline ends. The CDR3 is CASSYQRGTEAFF. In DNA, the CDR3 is TGTGCCAGCAGCTATCAGCGGGGGACTGAAGCTTTCTTT.

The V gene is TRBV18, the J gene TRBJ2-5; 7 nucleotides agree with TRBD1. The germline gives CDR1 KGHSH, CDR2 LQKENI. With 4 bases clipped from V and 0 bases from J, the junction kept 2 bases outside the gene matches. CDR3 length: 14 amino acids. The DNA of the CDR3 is TGTGCCAGCTCACGGACAGGCTACCAAGAGACCCAGTACTTC. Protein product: CASSRTGYQETQYF.

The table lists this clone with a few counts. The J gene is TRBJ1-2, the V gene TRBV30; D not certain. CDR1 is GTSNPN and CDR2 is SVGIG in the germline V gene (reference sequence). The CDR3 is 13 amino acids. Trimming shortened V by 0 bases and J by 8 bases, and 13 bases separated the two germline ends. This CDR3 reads CAWSVLGGSGYTF. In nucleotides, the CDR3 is TGTGCCTGGAGTGTTTTGGGAGGATCGGGCTACACCTTC.

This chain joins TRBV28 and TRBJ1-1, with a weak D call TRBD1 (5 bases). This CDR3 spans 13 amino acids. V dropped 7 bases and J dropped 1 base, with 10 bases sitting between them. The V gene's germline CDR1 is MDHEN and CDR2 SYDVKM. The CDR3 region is CASNYGQNTEAFF. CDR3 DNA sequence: TGTGCCAGCAACTACGGACAGAACACTGAAGCTTTCTTT.

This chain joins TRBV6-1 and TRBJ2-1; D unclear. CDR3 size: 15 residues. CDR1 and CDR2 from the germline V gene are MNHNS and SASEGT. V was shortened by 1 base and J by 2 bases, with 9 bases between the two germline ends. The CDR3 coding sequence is TGTGCCAGCAGTGAAGTGGTGGGCCCCTACAATGAGCAGTTCTTC. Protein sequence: CASSEVVGPYNEQFF.

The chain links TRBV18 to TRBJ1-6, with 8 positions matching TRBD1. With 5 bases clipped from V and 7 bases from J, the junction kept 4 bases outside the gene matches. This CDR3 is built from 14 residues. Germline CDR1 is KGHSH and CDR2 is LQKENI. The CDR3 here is CASSSTGGNSPLHF. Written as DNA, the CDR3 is TGTGCCAGCTCATCTACAGGGGGGAATTCACCCCTCCACTTT.

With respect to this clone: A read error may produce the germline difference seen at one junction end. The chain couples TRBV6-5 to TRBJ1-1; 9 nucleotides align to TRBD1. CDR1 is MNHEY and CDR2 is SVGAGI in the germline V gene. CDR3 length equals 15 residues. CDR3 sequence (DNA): TGTGCCAGCAGTAACTCCGGGACAGGGCGAACTGAAGCTTTCTTT. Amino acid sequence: CASSNSGTGRTEAFF.

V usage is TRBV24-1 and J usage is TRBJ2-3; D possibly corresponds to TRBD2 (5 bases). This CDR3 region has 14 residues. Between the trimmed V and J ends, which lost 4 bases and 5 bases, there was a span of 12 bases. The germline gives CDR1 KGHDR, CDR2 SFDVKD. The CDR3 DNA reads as TGTGCCACCAGTGACCCCGGGAAAAAAGATACGCAGTATTTT. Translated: CATSDPGKKDTQYF.

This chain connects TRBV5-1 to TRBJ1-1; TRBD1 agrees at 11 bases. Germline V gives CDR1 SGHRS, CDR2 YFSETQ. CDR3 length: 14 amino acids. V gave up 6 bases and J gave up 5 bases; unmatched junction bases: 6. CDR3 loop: CASTAGTGGTEAFF. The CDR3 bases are TGCGCCAGCACCGCCGGGACAGGGGGGACTGAAGCTTTCTTT.